These 12 T cell receptor beta chains share one sample of origin, sequenced in a study of shared clonotypes between healthy human individuals. The repertoire was sequenced with immunoSEQ multiplex PCR; TCRdb's copy has only in-frame clones and lacks some. The sample includes millions of clones, about 92% of them seen just once. Material for sequencing was naive CD4+ T cells sorted from blood. Subset defined: CD45RA+ positively selected. These receptors all stem from a man younger than 30 in good health.

This clone appeared a few times. CDR3 in DNA: TGTGCCAGCAGCTTTCCATCGGACAAAACTAACTATGGCTACACCTTC. This codes for CASSFPSDKTNYGYTF. This chain uses TRBV7-9 with TRBJ1-2; possible D gene TRBD1, 5 bases. Germline lookup yields CDR1 SEHNR and CDR2 FQNEAQ (reference sequence). V shed 3 bases and J shed 0 bases, with 14 bases lying between them. The CDR3 has 16 amino acids. The full variable domain, completed using reference TRBV7-9 and TRBJ1-2, is DTGVSQNPRHKITKRGQNVTFRCDPISEHNRLYWYRQTLGQGPEFLTYFQNEAQLEKSRLLSDRFSAERPKGSFSTLEIQRTEQGDSAMYLCASSFPSDKTNYGYTFGSGTRLTVV.

About this clone itself: Distinct nucleotide sequences in the sample also encode this CDR3. CDR3 in amino acids: CASSSYNSPLHF. The CDR3 coding sequence is TGTGCCAGCAGCTCCTATAATTCACCCCTCCACTTT. V usage is TRBV7-2 and J usage is TRBJ1-6; D unresolved. This CDR3 comprises 12 residues. Germline V gene sequence: CDR1 SGHTA, CDR2 FQGNSA. The V end lost 4 bases, the J end lost 2 bases, and 0 bases lay between the germline ends.

The J gene is TRBJ2-1, the V gene TRBV6-1, with 14 bases that match TRBD2. Germline loops: CDR1 MNHNS, CDR2 SASEGT. This CDR3 contains 14 residues. J was trimmed by 8 bases and V by 3 bases; bases with no gene match: 0. CDR3 nucleotides: TGTGCCAGCAGTGAGGGACTAGCGGGAGATGAGCAGTTCTTC. Amino acids: CASSEGLAGDEQFF.

The V and J genes are TRBV5-1 and TRBJ2-3, with 8 bases fitting TRBD2. V shed 0 bases and J 2 bases; nucleotides not matched to a gene: 2. The germline V gene has CDR1 SGHRS and CDR2 YFSETQ. The CDR3 length is 15 residues. CDR3 DNA sequence: TGCGCCAGCAGCTTGGATAGCGGGGTCACAGATACGCAGTATTTT. Amino acid sequence: CASSLDSGVTDTQYF.

Notes on this clone: Other DNA sequences in this specimen translate into the identical CDR3. The chain recombines TRBV5-4 with TRBJ2-3, with 15 bases aligning to TRBD2. V lost 3 bases, J lost 3 bases, and 8 bases stayed unmatched. CDR1 is SGHNT, CDR2 YYREEE, per germline (reference sequence). The CDR3 is 18 residues long. CDR3 DNA: TGTGCCAGCAGCTCAGGGACTAGCGGGGGGAGGAGTACAGATACGCAGTATTTT. As protein: CASSSGTSGGRSTDTQYF.

V usage is TRBV5-1 and J usage is TRBJ2-7, with 10 bases that match TRBD1. Germline CDR1 and CDR2: SGHRS and YFSETQ. V lost 2 bases and J lost 3; bases outside the gene matches: 5. The CDR3 contains 15 residues. CDR3 amino acids: CASSLKGQGIYEQYF. The CDR3 nucleotides are TGCGCCAGCAGCTTAAAGGGACAGGGGATCTACGAGCAGTACTTC.

The V call is TRBV30, the J call TRBJ1-4; 7 positions match TRBD1. Losses at the gene ends were 1 base for V and 3 bases for J; bases not matched to a gene: 5. Looked up from germline, CDR1 is GTSNPN and CDR2 is SVGIG (reference sequence). CDR3 length: 15 residues. As DNA, the CDR3 is TGTGCCTGGAGTGGACCCGGGACAGCTAATGAAAAACTGTTTTTT. Protein product: CAWSGPGTANEKLFF.

This clone has a single count. The chain uses TRBV29-1 and TRBJ2-3; 8 nucleotides align to TRBD1. Germline V gives CDR1 SQVTM, CDR2 ANQGSEA. The length of the CDR3 is 13 residues. Trimming took 4 bases from V and 5 from J; bases not matched to a gene: 5. CDR3 sequence (DNA): TGCAGCGTTGGACAGGGGTCCCAAGATACGCAGTATTTT. Its protein product is CSVGQGSQDTQYF.

The J gene is TRBJ1-1, the V gene TRBV29-1; D is possibly TRBD1 (6 bases). Trimming took off 4 bases at V and 0 bases at J, with 15 bases between the two ends. The length of the CDR3 is 15 residues. CDR1 and CDR2 from the germline V gene are SQVTM and ANQGSEA. This chain's CDR3 is CSVALGGQLNTEAFF. Here the CDR3 DNA reads TGCAGCGTTGCATTGGGGGGGCAGTTGAACACTGAAGCTTTCTTT.

This clone has a single count. J is TRBJ2-3 and V is TRBV2, with 8 bases fitting TRBD2. This CDR3 is built from 15 residues. V shed 6 bases and J 4 bases; nucleotides not matched to a gene: 9. Germline values: CDR1 SNHLY, CDR2 FYNNEI. CDR3 bases: TGTGCCAGCAGATCAAGCGGGGGCGCAGCAGATACGCAGTATTTT. Translating it yields CASRSSGGAADTQYF.

Notes on this clone: Other DNA sequences from this sample encode an identical CDR3 as well. The rearrangement links TRBV10-3 to TRBJ1-1; D might be TRBD1 (5 bases). Trimming stripped 0 bases from V and 5 bases from J, with 7 bases between. The CDR3 runs 13 residues. Germline V gene lookup returns CDR1 ENHRY and CDR2 SYGVKD. The CDR3 here is CAISESEGTEAFF. The CDR3 DNA sequence: TGTGCCATCAGTGAGTCTGAGGGGACTGAAGCTTTCTTT.

V usage is TRBV7-2 and J usage is TRBJ2-5; 8 bases fit TRBD2. The CDR3 extends over 16 amino acids. The V gene's germline CDR1 is SGHTA and CDR2 FQGNSA. Unmatched junction bases numbered 7, after V lost 0 bases and J lost 4 bases. For the CDR3, the DNA is TGTGCCAGCAGCTTAGCGACGGGGGGGCGAGTAGAGACCCAGTACTTC. It yields the protein CASSLATGGRVETQYF.